Shown below are 17 T cell receptor beta chains from a single sample sequenced in a study of cytomegalovirus exposure and HLA in healthy donors. The PCR contained 60 Vbeta and 13 Jbeta primers. The protocol was immunoSEQ multiplex PCR, while the TCRdb copy is restricted to in-frame clones and leaves out a portion. This table has around 140,000 clones, around 80% appearing once. Source material: PBMCs. These receptors were collected from a female donor in good health and CMV-seropositive.

The chain joins TRBV10-3 to TRBJ1-1, with D possibly TRBD1 on 5 matching bases. The germline V gene encodes CDR1 ENHRY and CDR2 SYGVKD. This CDR3 spans 15 amino acids. V lost 0 bases, J lost 0 bases, and 8 bases lay in between. CDR3 nucleotides: TGTGCCATCAGTGAGTCGCAGGGCATGAACACTGAAGCTTTCTTT. Translated: CAISESQGMNTEAFF.

The chain uses TRBV2 and TRBJ1-1; 10 bases map to TRBD1. Germline V CDR1 and CDR2: SNHLY, FYNNEI. This CDR3 region has 14 residues. V dropped 4 bases and J dropped 2; count of bases not matched to a gene: 1. Here the CDR3 reads CASSGDRGNTEAFF. CDR3 nucleotides: TGTGCCAGCAGTGGGGACAGGGGAAACACTGAAGCTTTCTTT. Using reference TRBV2 and TRBJ1-1 for the parts outside the CDR3, the full variable domain is EPEVTQTPSHQVTQMGQEVILRCVPISNHLYFYWYRQILGQKVEFLVSFYNNEISEKSEIFDDQFSVERPDGSNFTLKIRSTKLEDSAMYFCASSGDRGNTEAFFGQGTRLTVV.

V and J are TRBV6-1 and TRBJ2-5; D not certain. CDR1 is MNHNS, CDR2 SASEGT, per germline. The V end was cut by 2 bases, the J end by 4 bases, with 11 bases between. There are 14 residues in the CDR3. This chain's CDR3 is CASSESAVGETQYF. The CDR3 bases are TGTGCCAGCAGTGAATCGGCGGTGGGAGAGACCCAGTACTTC.

The chain uses TRBV21-1 and TRBJ2-1; TRBD2 is taken as the D call from the table, unchecked against the DNA. TRBV21-1 is described as a pseudogene. This CDR3 spans 15 amino acids. The CDR3 reads CASSPRLAGVGEQFF. CDR3 in DNA: TGTGCCAGCAGCCCACGGCTAGCGGGAGTCGGTGAGCAGTTCTTC.

This clone turned up a few times. Additional DNA sequences in this sample encode the identical CDR3. This chain connects TRBV7-8 to TRBJ1-1; TRBD1 might be the D (5 bases). The V end lost 1 base, the J end lost 5 bases, and 11 bases lay between the germline ends. CDR1 is SGHVS, CDR2 FQNEAQ, per germline. The CDR3 runs 14 residues. The CDR3 is CASSLVGGNTEAFF. In nucleotides, the CDR3 is TGTGCCAGCAGCTTAGTTGGGGGGAATACTGAAGCTTTCTTT.

The J gene is TRBJ1-3, the V gene TRBV9; weak D call: TRBD1 (6 bases). The CDR3 is 15 residues long. Trimming cost V 3 bases and J 2 bases, with 12 bases left between them. Germline-derived CDR1 and CDR2 are SGDLS and YYNGEE. This CDR3 reads CASSASGAPGNTIYF. The CDR3 bases are TGTGCCAGCAGCGCGTCAGGGGCCCCTGGAAACACCATATATTTT.

This chain connects TRBV4-1 to TRBJ1-2; D call uncertain. This CDR3 comprises 14 residues. V was clipped by 0 bases and J by 8 bases, with 13 bases between them. The germline gives CDR1 MGHRA, CDR2 YSYEKL. CDR3 sequence (DNA): TGCGCCAGCAGCCAAGATAAGGCGGTCATGGGCTACACCTTC. Translation: CASSQDKAVMGYTF.

The chain couples TRBV2 to TRBJ1-6, with D uncertain. This CDR3 spans 14 amino acids. Per germline, CDR1 SNHLY and CDR2 FYNNEI. Deletions cut 4 bases from V and 7 bases from J, with 11 bases between. The DNA for the CDR3 is TGTGCCAGCAGTGTGCTGGGCCCGAATTCACCCCTCCACTTT. This translates into CASSVLGPNSPLHF.

This rearrangement joins TRBV6-6 to TRBJ2-2; D may be TRBD1 (6 bases). This CDR3 is built from 15 residues. V was trimmed by 5 bases and J by 1 base, leaving 11 bases between them. CDR1 is MNHNY and CDR2 is SVGAGI in the germline V gene (reference sequence). CDR3 amino acids: CASSRVQGNTGELFF. CDR3 nucleotides: TGTGCCAGCAGTCGGGTACAGGGGAACACCGGGGAGCTGTTTTTT.

This clone was seen only once. The V and J genes are TRBV5-4 and TRBJ1-2; 10 nucleotides line up with TRBD1. Trimming cost V 1 base and J 2 bases; bases outside gene matches: 2. This CDR3 contains 15 residues. The germline V gene encodes CDR1 SGHNT and CDR2 YYREEE (reference sequence). CDR3 residues: CASSLKTGGNYGYTF. The CDR3 region has the DNA TGTGCCAGCAGCTTGAAGACAGGGGGCAACTATGGCTACACCTTC.

The J gene is TRBJ1-6, the V gene TRBV12-5; D is ambiguous. This CDR3 spans 18 amino acids. From germline, CDR1 is LGHNT and CDR2 FRNRAP. The V and J ends lost 3 bases and 5 bases respectively, with 20 bases between them. The CDR3 is CASGFLLGRLVDNSPLHF. DNA of the CDR3: TGTGCTAGTGGTTTTTTGCTGGGCAGGCTTGTCGATAATTCACCCCTCCACTTT.

For the CDR3, the DNA is TGTGCCAGCAGTTCCCCGGCTAGCCAGTACACCGGGGAGCTGTTTTTT. Amino acids: CASSSPASQYTGELFF. The rearrangement links TRBV6-5 to TRBJ2-2; tentative D call: TRBD2 (5 bases). Trimming removed 4 bases at V and 3 bases at J, with 15 bases between. The CDR3 has 16 amino acids. Germline V lookup: CDR1 MNHEY, CDR2 SVGAGI.

This chain connects TRBV28 to TRBJ2-7; D is possibly TRBD1 (5 bases). Germline lookup yields CDR1 MDHEN and CDR2 SYDVKM. V lost 8 bases to trimming and J lost 0 bases, with 11 bases between them. The CDR3 is made up of 13 amino acids. The CDR3 reads CASGYRSSYEQYF. The CDR3 DNA is TGTGCCAGCGGGTACAGGAGCTCCTACGAGCAGTACTTC.

The chain is built from TRBV28 and TRBJ1-6; the D gene is possibly TRBD1 (5 bases). This CDR3 spans 14 amino acids. Germline V CDR1 and CDR2: MDHEN, SYDVKM. Trimming cost V 5 bases and J 5 bases, with 10 bases left between them. This chain's CDR3 is CASSQQVNNSPLHF. In DNA, the CDR3 is TGTGCCAGCAGTCAACAGGTGAATAATTCACCCCTCCACTTT.

This sequence joins TRBV4-1 and TRBJ2-1; D is undetermined. Germline V CDR1 and CDR2: MGHRA, YSYEKL. Between the trimmed V and J ends, which lost 1 base and 2 bases, there was a span of 6 bases. CDR3 size: 14 residues. This CDR3 is CASSQASAYNEQFF. CDR3 bases: TGCGCCAGCAGCCAAGCATCAGCCTACAATGAGCAGTTCTTC.

This clone was seen a few times. The rearrangement joins TRBV25-1 to TRBJ2-2, with a weak D call TRBD1 (7 bases). The V gene lost 3 bases and the J gene lost 4 bases, with 15 bases spanning the gap. Looked up from germline, CDR1 is MGHDK and CDR2 is SYGVNS. The CDR3 covers 16 residues. The CDR3 DNA is TGTGCCAGCAGTGACTCAGGGGGGCTTGTCACCGGGGAGCTGTTTTTT. Translated, it gives CASSDSGGLVTGELFF. Complete variable domain (other parts from reference TRBV25-1 and TRBJ2-2): EADIYQTPRYLVIGTGKKITLECSQTMGHDKMYWYQQDPGMELHLIHYSYGVNSTEKGDLSSESTVSRIRTEHFPLTLESARPSHTSQYLCASSDSGGLVTGELFFGEGSRLTVL.

J is TRBJ2-5 and V is TRBV4-2; the match to TRBD2 covers 13 bases. The CDR3 spans 18 residues. The germline CDR1 and CDR2 sequences are LGHNA and YNFKEQ. Trimming cost V 5 bases and J 3 bases; bases outside gene matches: 12. CDR3 DNA sequence: TGTGCCAGCAGCAACGGACTAGCGGGAGTAGGGGATAAAGAGACCCAGTACTTC. It specifies CASSNGLAGVGDKETQYF.